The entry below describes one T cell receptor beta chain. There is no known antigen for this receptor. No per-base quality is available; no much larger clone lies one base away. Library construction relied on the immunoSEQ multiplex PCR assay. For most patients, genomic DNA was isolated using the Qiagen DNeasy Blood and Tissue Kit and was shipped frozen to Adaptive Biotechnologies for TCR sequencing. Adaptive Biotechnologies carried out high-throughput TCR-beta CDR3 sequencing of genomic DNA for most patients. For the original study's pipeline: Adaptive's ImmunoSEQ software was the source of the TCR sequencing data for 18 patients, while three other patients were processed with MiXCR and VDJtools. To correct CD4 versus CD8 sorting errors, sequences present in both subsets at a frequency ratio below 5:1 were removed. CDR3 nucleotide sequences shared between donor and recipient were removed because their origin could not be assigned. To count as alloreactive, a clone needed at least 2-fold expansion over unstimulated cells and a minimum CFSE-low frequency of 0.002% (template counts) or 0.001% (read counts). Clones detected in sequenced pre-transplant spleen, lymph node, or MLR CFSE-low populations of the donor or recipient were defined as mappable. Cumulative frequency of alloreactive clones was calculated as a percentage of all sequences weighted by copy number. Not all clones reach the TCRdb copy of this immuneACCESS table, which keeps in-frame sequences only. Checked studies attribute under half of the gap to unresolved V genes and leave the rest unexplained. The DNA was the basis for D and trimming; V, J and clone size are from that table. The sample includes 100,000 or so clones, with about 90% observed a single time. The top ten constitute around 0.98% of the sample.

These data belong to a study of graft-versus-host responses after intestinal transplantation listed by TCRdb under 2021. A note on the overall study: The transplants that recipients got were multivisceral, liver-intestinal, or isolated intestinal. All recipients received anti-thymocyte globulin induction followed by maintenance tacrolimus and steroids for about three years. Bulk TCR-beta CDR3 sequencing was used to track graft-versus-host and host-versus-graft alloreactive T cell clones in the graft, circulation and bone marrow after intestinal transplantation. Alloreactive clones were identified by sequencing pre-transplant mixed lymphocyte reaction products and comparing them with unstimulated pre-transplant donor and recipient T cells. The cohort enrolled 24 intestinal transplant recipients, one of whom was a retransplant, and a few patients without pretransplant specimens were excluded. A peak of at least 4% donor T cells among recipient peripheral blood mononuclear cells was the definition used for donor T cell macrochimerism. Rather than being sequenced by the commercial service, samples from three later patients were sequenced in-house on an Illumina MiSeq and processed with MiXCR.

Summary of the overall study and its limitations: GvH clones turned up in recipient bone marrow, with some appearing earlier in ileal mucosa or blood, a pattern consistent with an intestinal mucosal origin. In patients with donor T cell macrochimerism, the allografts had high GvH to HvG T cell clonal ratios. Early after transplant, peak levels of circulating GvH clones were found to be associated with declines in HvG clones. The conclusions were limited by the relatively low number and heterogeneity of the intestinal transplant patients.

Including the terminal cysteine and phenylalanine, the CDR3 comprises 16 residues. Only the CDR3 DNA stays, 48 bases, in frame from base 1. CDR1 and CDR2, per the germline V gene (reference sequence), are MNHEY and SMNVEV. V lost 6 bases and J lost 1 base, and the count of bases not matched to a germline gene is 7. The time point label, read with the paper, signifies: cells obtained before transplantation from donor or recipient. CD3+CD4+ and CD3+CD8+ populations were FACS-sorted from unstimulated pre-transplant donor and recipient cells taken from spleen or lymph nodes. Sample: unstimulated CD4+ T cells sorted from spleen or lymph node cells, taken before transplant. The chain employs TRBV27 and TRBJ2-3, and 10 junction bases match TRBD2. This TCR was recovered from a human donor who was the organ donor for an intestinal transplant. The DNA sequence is TGTGCCAGCAGGCCACCCGGACTAGCGGGCACAGATACGCAGTATTTT. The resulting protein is CASRPPGLAGTDTQYF.